Shown below are 22 T cell receptor beta chains from a single sample sequenced in a study of shared clonotypes between healthy human individuals. Sequenced by immunoSEQ multiplex PCR; TCRdb stores in-frame clones only, minus some. The sample holds about a million clones; about 77% are singletons and the top ten take roughly 1.5%. The source material was memory CD4+ T cells sorted from blood. Subset defined: CD45RA-negative fraction. Receptor source: a man between 18 and 35 years old in good health.

About this clone itself: Within the sample, other DNA sequences also encode this same CDR3. The rearrangement links TRBV18 to TRBJ2-5; D is ambiguous. The germline V gene has CDR1 KGHSH and CDR2 LQKENI. The CDR3 consists of 13 residues. Trimming shortened V by 4 bases and J by 1 base, and 7 bases separated the two germline ends. The CDR3 sequence is CASSRGVQETQYF. The CDR3 DNA sequence: TGTGCCAGCTCACGTGGGGTCCAAGAGACCCAGTACTTC.

The chain combines TRBV28 with TRBJ1-1; D is uncertain. The germline V gene has CDR1 MDHEN and CDR2 SYDVKM. This CDR3 contains 16 residues. Trimming cost V 1 base and J 2 bases, with 14 bases left between them. The CDR3 sequence is CASSLYRARSNTEAFF. CDR3 DNA: TGTGCCAGCAGTTTATATAGGGCACGTAGCAACACTGAAGCTTTCTTT.

The gene calls are TRBV28 and TRBJ2-3, with D perhaps TRBD2 (5 bases). Deletions cut 2 bases from V and 8 bases from J, with 14 bases between. Germline CDR1 MDHEN, CDR2 SYDVKM. The CDR3 contains 14 residues. The CDR3 spells CASSLEELAGTQYF. Written as DNA, the CDR3 is TGTGCCAGCAGTTTAGAAGAGTTGGCGGGTACGCAGTATTTT.

This clone appeared many times. The J gene is TRBJ1-3, the V gene TRBV4-1; D is unresolved. V was cut by 3 bases and J by 0 bases, with 6 bases left in between. Germline V lookup: CDR1 MGHRA, CDR2 YSYEKL. This CDR3 is built from 14 residues. This chain's CDR3 is CASSHIPSGNTIYF. In DNA form, the CDR3 reads TGCGCCAGCAGCCACATTCCCTCTGGAAACACCATATATTTT.

This rearrangement joins TRBV19 to TRBJ1-5, with 7 nucleotides matching TRBD1. Germline V gene lookup returns CDR1 LNHDA and CDR2 SQIVND (reference sequence). Trimming at V came to 6 bases and at J to 3 bases, leaving 2 bases not matched to a gene. The CDR3 is 13 amino acids. CDR3 region: CASRTGVNQPQHF. CDR3 DNA: TGTGCCAGTAGAACAGGGGTCAATCAGCCCCAGCATTTT.

This clone appeared a few times. This chain links TRBV19 with TRBJ1-4; no definite D call. V gave up 9 bases and J gave up 0 bases, with 5 bases separating them. The CDR3 consists of 12 residues. Germline V lookup: CDR1 LNHDA, CDR2 SQIVND (reference sequence). DNA for the CDR3: TGTGCCAGCATCCCAACTAATGAAAAACTGTTTTTT. Encoded protein: CASIPTNEKLFF.

V and J are TRBV4-2 and TRBJ2-3, with 16 positions matching TRBD2. Trimming took 4 bases from V and 7 from J; bases not matched to a gene: 2. CDR1 and CDR2 from the germline V gene are LGHNA and YNFKEQ. CDR3 length: 15 residues. The CDR3 region is CASSPGLAGGNTQYF. The CDR3 region has the DNA TGTGCCAGCAGCCCGGGACTAGCGGGGGGGAATACGCAGTATTTT.

This chain connects TRBV29-1 to TRBJ2-7; perhaps D is TRBD1 or TRBD2 (5 bases each). Germline V lookup: CDR1 SQVTM, CDR2 ANQGSEA. The V gene lost 7 bases and the J gene lost 4 bases, with 11 bases spanning the gap. The CDR3 spans 11 residues. DNA of the CDR3: TGCAGCGGGGGGTGGGAATACGAGCAGTACTTC. It is translated as CSGGWEYEQYF.

The chain is built from TRBV10-2 and TRBJ1-1; unclear D gene. The CDR3 runs to 11 residues. CDR1 is WSHSY, CDR2 SAAADI, per germline. The V and J ends lost 10 bases and 4 bases respectively, with 10 bases between them. This chain's CDR3 is CATNGPTEAFF. The CDR3 DNA reads TGCGCCACCAACGGCCCCACTGAAGCTTTCTTT.

The chain has TRBV10-3 and TRBJ2-3; TRBD2 agrees at 8 bases. Germline V gene data show CDR1 as ENHRY and CDR2 as SYGVKD. The CDR3 spans 16 residues. Unmatched junction bases numbered 7, after V lost 3 bases and J lost 2 bases. CDR3 bases: TGTGCCATCAGTGACAGGCTAGCGGGTGACACAGATACGCAGTATTTT. Protein product: CAISDRLAGDTDTQYF.

The chain links TRBV2 to TRBJ2-5; 11 bases align to TRBD2. Germline CDR1 is SNHLY and CDR2 is FYNNEI. The ends lost 6 bases at V and 3 bases at J; junction bases unmatched: 6. The CDR3 contains 15 residues. CDR3 in amino acids: CASSAGTSGKETQYF. DNA for the CDR3: TGTGCCAGCAGCGCCGGGACTAGCGGAAAAGAGACCCAGTACTTC.

There are a few counts of this clone. This chain links TRBV5-4 with TRBJ2-5; 8 bases align to TRBD1. The end of the DNA aligns better with TRBJ2-7, so the J call may be wrong. Germline values: CDR1 SGHNT, CDR2 YYREEE (reference sequence). This CDR3 comprises 13 residues. This CDR3 reads CASSRGQGYEQYF. The CDR3 DNA reads as TGTGCCAGCAGCAGAGGACAGGGCTACGAGCAGTACTTC.

The V gene is TRBV6-1, the J gene TRBJ2-5; 7 bases are shared with TRBD1. CDR1 MNHNS and CDR2 SASEGT come from the germline V gene. Losses at the gene ends were 1 base for V and 12 bases for J; bases not matched to a gene: 2. This CDR3 spans 11 amino acids. In DNA form, the CDR3 reads TGTGCCAGCAGTGAAGTGCAGGGGGAGTACTTC. Its protein is CASSEVQGEYF.

Here the CDR3 DNA reads TGTGCCAGCAGCTTAGAGGCGGGAGGGTACGAGCAGTACTTC. It is translated as CASSLEAGGYEQYF. The chain employs TRBV7-2 and TRBJ2-7; 9 bases align to TRBD2. Looked up from germline, CDR1 is SGHTA and CDR2 is FQGNSA. The CDR3 contains 14 residues. V was pared by 1 base and J by 4 bases, with 2 bases of the junction left unmatched.

The chain has TRBV19 and TRBJ2-7, with 9 bases aligning to TRBD1. The ends lost 3 bases at V and 4 bases at J; junction bases unmatched: 7. The germline gives CDR1 LNHDA, CDR2 SQIVND (reference sequence). This CDR3 is built from 15 residues. DNA for the CDR3: TGTGCCAGTAGTATCTCGGGACAGGGATATTACGAGCAGTACTTC. It yields the protein CASSISGQGYYEQYF.

As for this clone: This sample also contains other DNA sequences that code for the same CDR3. The chain uses TRBV5-1 and TRBJ2-7; D possibly matches TRBD1 or TRBD2 (5 bases each). The CDR3 is 12 amino acids. CDR1 is SGHRS, CDR2 YFSETQ, per germline. V was shortened by 3 bases and J by 3 bases, with 7 bases between the two germline ends. This CDR3 is CASSWDGYEQYF. In nucleotides, the CDR3 is TGCGCCAGCAGCTGGGACGGCTACGAGCAGTACTTC.

The chain links TRBV27 to TRBJ2-1, with 14 bases matching TRBD2. The junction had 22 bases not matched to a gene; V was cut back by 9 bases and J by 6 bases. The CDR3 covers 20 residues. CDR1 and CDR2 (germline): MNHEY, SMNVEV (reference sequence). The CDR3 nucleotides are TGTGCCAGTAGTCAGCGGACTAGCGGGGGGTCCGGAGGAGGTCGCAATGAGCAGTTCTTC. Its translation is CASSQRTSGGSGGGRNEQFF.

The CDR3 sequence is CAWGASGGYNEQFF. The CDR3 DNA reads as TGTGCCTGGGGAGCTAGCGGGGGGTACAATGAGCAGTTCTTC. The V gene is TRBV30, the J gene TRBJ2-1; 11 bases fit TRBD2. The V gene end was trimmed by 5 bases and the J gene end by 4 bases; junction bases not matched to a gene: 4. This CDR3 has 14 residues. Looked up from germline, CDR1 is GTSNPN and CDR2 is SVGIG (reference sequence).

This clone was observed a single time. The sample holds other DNA sequences that translate to the same CDR3. This sequence joins TRBV5-1 and TRBJ2-2; a possible D gene is TRBD1 (6 bases). This CDR3 comprises 15 residues. With 0 bases removed from V and 2 bases from J, the gap between germline ends came to 8 bases. Germline V gene sequence: CDR1 SGHRS, CDR2 YFSETQ. CDR3 bases: TGCGCCAGCAGCTTGGCGGACAGAAACACCGGGGAGCTGTTTTTT. Amino acids: CASSLADRNTGELFF.

This chain connects TRBV2 to TRBJ1-5; 7 bases map to TRBD1. V was pared by 6 bases and J by 3 bases, with 5 bases of the junction left unmatched. Germline CDR1 is SNHLY and CDR2 is FYNNEI. The CDR3 consists of 14 residues. CDR3 loop: CASRRDSANQPQHF. CDR3 sequence (DNA): TGTGCCAGCAGGAGGGACAGCGCCAATCAGCCCCAGCATTTT.

This clone was detected only a few times. The chain combines TRBV9 with TRBJ1-1; no clear D gene. The germline CDR1 and CDR2 sequences are SGDLS and YYNGEE. V lost 2 bases to trimming and J lost 7 bases, with 21 bases between them. This CDR3 is 16 amino acids long. The CDR3 protein is CASSVMEQPPAGEAFF. The CDR3 DNA reads as TGTGCCAGCAGCGTTATGGAACAGCCACCCGCAGGTGAAGCTTTCTTT.

In this sample, this clone turned up once. The chain recombines TRBV28 with TRBJ2-5; TRBD1 is a possible D gene (6 bases). The CDR3 consists of 15 residues. CDR1 and CDR2 from the germline V gene are MDHEN and SYDVKM. V was pared by 1 base and J by 5 bases, with 14 bases between. CDR3 sequence (DNA): TGTGCCAGCAGTTTATCAGGGGCCGCCAGGGAGACCCAGTACTTC. Its protein product is CASSLSGAARETQYF.